This T cell receptor beta chain was identified in a study of shared clonotypes between healthy human individuals. Study results and limitations: A few donors showed sharing of approximately 5% of naive CD4 clonotypes. It was expected that sequencing depth would affect clonotype sharing among donors.

This CDR3 has 12 amino acids. Trimming took 6 bases from V and 6 from J, leaving 9 bases between them. Germline CDR1 reads MNHEY; CDR2 reads SVGAGI. 200 to 250 ng DNA, 30,000 or so T cell genomes, went into each sorted-subset replicate PCR. Assay used: immunoSEQ multiplex PCR; TCRdb lists only in-frame clones, some missing. The sample lists over 1.4 million clones; approximately 96% were seen once. Comments on this clone: Its antigen is as yet unknown.

This sequence was found in a man aged 30-40 years in good health. The chain carries TRBV6-5 and TRBJ2-1; no reliable D call. Input material: naive CD4+ T cells sorted from blood. Subset defined: CD45RA+ positively selected. The DNA of the CDR3 is TGTGCCAGCAGCCCGTTTGGCAATGAGCAGTTCTTC. It encodes CASSPFGNEQFF.